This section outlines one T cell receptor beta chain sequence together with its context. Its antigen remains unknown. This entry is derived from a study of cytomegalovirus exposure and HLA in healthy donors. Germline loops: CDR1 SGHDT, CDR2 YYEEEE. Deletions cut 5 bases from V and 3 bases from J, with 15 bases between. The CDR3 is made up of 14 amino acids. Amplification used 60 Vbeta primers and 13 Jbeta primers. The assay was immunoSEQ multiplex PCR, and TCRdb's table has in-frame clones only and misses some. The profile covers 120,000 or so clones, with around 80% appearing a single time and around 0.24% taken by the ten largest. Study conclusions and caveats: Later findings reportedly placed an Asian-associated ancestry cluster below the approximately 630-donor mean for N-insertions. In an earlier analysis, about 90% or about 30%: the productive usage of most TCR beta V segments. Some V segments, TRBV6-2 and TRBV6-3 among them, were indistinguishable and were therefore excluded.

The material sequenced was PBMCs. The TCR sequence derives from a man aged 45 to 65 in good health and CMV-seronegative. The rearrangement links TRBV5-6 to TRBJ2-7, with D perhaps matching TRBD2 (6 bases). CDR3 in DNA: TGTGCCAGCAGATCCGGGACTGGTGACTACGAGCAGTACTTC. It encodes CASRSGTGDYEQYF.